These 7 T cell receptor beta chains were sequenced from one sample in a study of T cells in Graves' hyperthyroidism and ophthalmopathy (dated by TCRdb to between 2018 and 2020). Library preparation used multiplex PCR. The sequencing machine was an Illumina HiSeq 2000. The TCR beta CDR3 regions were amplified from the RNA transcripts. The TCR CDR3 was subjected to a first round of RT-PCR using the HTBI primer set and the Qiagen OneStep RT-PCR kit. The public reads were reprocessed in TCRdb via fastp at Q25 and MiXCR, keeping in-frame beta chains. Rows with a matching CDR3 protein are joined into one entry that keeps the most common DNA and genes. Across this sample there are over 700,000 distinct CDR3 sequences, with 38% seen only once. In total, the top ten clones hold approximately 10% of the sample. The sample consisted of blood. These receptors all come from a man younger than 35 with Graves' hyperthyroidism.

The rearrangement uses TRBV20-1 and TRBJ2-2; the match to TRBD1 covers 12 bases. CDR3 size: 15 residues. The junction had 9 bases not matched to a gene; V was cut back by 6 bases and J by 7 bases. The germline CDR1 and CDR2 sequences are DFQATT and SNEGSKA (reference sequence). The CDR3 bases are TGCAGTGCCTCCGGGACAGGGGGCAGGGGCGGGGAGCTGTTTTTT. Its protein product is CSASGTGGRGGELFF.

In its sample, this clonotype was seen many times. The chain uses TRBV15 and TRBJ2-5, with D tentatively TRBD2 (5 bases). There are 13 residues in the CDR3. From germline, CDR1 is LNHNV and CDR2 YYDKDF (reference sequence). V dropped 5 bases and J dropped 5 bases, with 12 bases sitting between them. This chain's CDR3 is CATSPGIGETQYF. Written as DNA, the CDR3 is TGTGCCACCAGCCCCGGGATTGGGGAGACCCAGTACTTC.

This clonotype showed up many times. This chain joins TRBV9 and TRBJ1-4; D possibly corresponds to TRBD1 (5 bases). Trimming cost V 4 bases and J 8 bases, with 15 bases left between them. The CDR3 runs 14 residues. Germline assignment: CDR1 SGDLS and CDR2 YYNGEE. In nucleotides, the CDR3 is TGTGCCAGCAGCACCGGGGGTTTTGGGGAAAAACTGTTTTTT. Protein: CASSTGGFGEKLFF.

DNA for the CDR3: TGTGCCAGCAGTTTTGACACTAAGGCCCTCTACGAGCAGTACTTC. Its translation is CASSFDTKALYEQYF. This chain joins TRBV12-3 or TRBV12-4 and TRBJ2-7; D is unresolved. Between the trimmed V and J ends, which lost 3 bases and 3 bases, there was a span of 15 bases. This CDR3 has 15 amino acids.

Concerning this clonotype itself: The final CDR3 position lacks the conserved phenylalanine or tryptophan, pointing to a likely read error. The chain uses TRBV7-3 and TRBJ1-1; no clear D gene. CDR3 size: 14 residues. Germline V gene data show CDR1 as SGHTA and CDR2 as FQGTGA. Trimming left V 2 bases short and J 2 bases short, with 9 bases between. The CDR3 is CASSLSGDNTEAFL. The CDR3 coding sequence is TGTGCCAGCAGCTTATCGGGCGATAACACTGAAGCTTTCCTT.

Comment on this clonotype: The junction and the germline gene differ at one end; a read error may be behind it. This chain joins TRBV4-1 and TRBJ1-1, with D maybe TRBD1 (5 bases). This CDR3 region has 15 residues. In germline, CDR1 is MGHRA, CDR2 YSYEKL. The chain's CDR3 is CASSQDGHVDTEAFF. The CDR3 DNA reads as TGTGCCAGCAGCCAGGACGGACATGTGGACACTGAAGCTTTCTTT.

This clonotype was found once. Possible read error: a much larger clone is one base away. The rearrangement links TRBV15 to TRBJ2-7, with a tentative D call TRBD1 (5 bases). Trimming took off 4 bases at V and 4 bases at J, with 20 bases between the two ends. CDR3 length: 16 amino acids. Germline V gene sequence: CDR1 LNHNV, CDR2 YYDKDF (reference sequence). The CDR3 bases are TGTGCCACCAGCACTACGACAGACGGTTTGTGGTACGAGCAGTACTTC. Protein: CATSTTTDGLWYEQYF. Combining the CDR3 with reference TRBV15 and TRBJ2-7 gives the whole variable domain DAMVIQNPRYQVTQFGKPVTLSCSQTLNHNVMYWYQQKSSQAPKLLFHYYDKDFNNEADTPDNFQSRRPNTSFCFLDIRSPGLGDTAMYLCATSTTTDGLWYEQYFGPGTRLTVT.